These 26 T cell receptor beta chains were all obtained from the same sample, sequenced in a study of blood T cell repertoires in COVID-19. Sequencing was performed with immunoSEQ multiplex PCR; in TCRdb, only in-frame clones are kept and a portion is missing. The table shows 300,000 or so clones, with around nine tenths occurring only once. Sequenced input: peripheral blood. The source is a man aged 65 to 85 with acute or convalescent COVID-19.

This clone has only a few counts. V usage is TRBV18 and J usage is TRBJ2-1, with TRBD2 matching over 11 bases. The CDR3 contains 17 residues. The junction had 12 bases not matched to a gene; V was cut back by 5 bases and J by 6 bases. CDR1 is KGHSH, CDR2 LQKENI, per germline. CDR3 loop: CASSWGLAEFSGNEQFF. CDR3 nucleotides: TGTGCCAGCTCATGGGGACTAGCGGAATTTTCCGGCAATGAGCAGTTCTTC.

This clone was detected only once. This chain joins TRBV6-2 or TRBV6-3 and TRBJ1-2; D is unresolved. Germline-derived CDR1 and CDR2 are MNHEY and SVGEGT. With 5 bases removed from V and 0 bases from J, the gap between germline ends came to 13 bases. This CDR3 has 15 residues. The CDR3 DNA follows: TGTGCCAGCAGTGACATCACGCGAGCTAACTATGGCTACACCTTC. It translates to CASSDITRANYGYTF.

This chain uses TRBV28 with TRBJ2-7, with D unclear. The CDR3 is 14 residues long. CDR1 MDHEN and CDR2 SYDVKM come from the germline V gene. The V and J ends lost 6 bases and 4 bases respectively, with 16 bases between them. The CDR3 DNA follows: TGTGCCAGCAGACTTACTCGGTCCCCTTACGAGCAGTACTTC. As protein: CASRLTRSPYEQYF.

V usage is TRBV10-3 and J usage is TRBJ2-6; tentatively, D is TRBD1 (5 bases). The V and J ends lost 6 bases and 0 bases respectively, with 9 bases between them. Germline lookup yields CDR1 ENHRY and CDR2 SYGVKD. The CDR3 spans 15 residues. The CDR3 DNA reads as TGTGCCATCAGCAGACAGAGCTCTGGGGCCAACGTCCTGACTTTC. Translating it yields CAISRQSSGANVLTF.

V gene TRBV28 combines with J gene TRBJ1-2; TRBD1 matches at 8 bases. The CDR3 consists of 14 residues. Germline lookup yields CDR1 MDHEN and CDR2 SYDVKM. V gave up 6 bases and J gave up 8 bases; unmatched junction bases: 11. CDR3 nucleotide sequence: TGTGCCAGCAGACATTCCGGGACAGGCCAAGGCTACACCTTC. It is translated as CASRHSGTGQGYTF.

This chain uses TRBV20-1 with TRBJ1-1; 8 bases map to TRBD1. The V gene end was trimmed by 3 bases and the J gene end by 1 base; junction bases not matched to a gene: 4. The CDR3 consists of 14 residues. Germline CDR1 is DFQATT and CDR2 is SNEGSKA (reference sequence). The DNA of the CDR3 is TGCAGTGCTAGTTTCCAGGGGGCGAACACTGAAGCTTTCTTT. It specifies CSASFQGANTEAFF.

The chain uses TRBV20-1 and TRBJ1-1; TRBD1 is a possible D gene (6 bases). Germline CDR1 and CDR2: DFQATT and SNEGSKA (reference sequence). The V end was cut by 3 bases, the J end by 1 base, with 9 bases between. There are 13 residues in the CDR3. CDR3 nucleotides: TGCAGTGCTAGTAGCAGGGGGAACACTGAAGCTTTCTTT. This gives the protein CSASSRGNTEAFF.

The gene calls are TRBV28 and TRBJ1-2; D is possibly TRBD1 (6 bases). Germline CDR1 reads MDHEN; CDR2 reads SYDVKM. Between the trimmed V and J ends, which lost 1 base and 5 bases, there was a span of 11 bases. This CDR3 has 14 residues. In DNA form, the CDR3 reads TGTGCCAGCAGTTTATTCGGACAGATATATGGCTACACCTTC. Protein: CASSLFGQIYGYTF.

In DNA form, the CDR3 reads TGTGCCAGCTCTGGGCAGGTGACAGATACGCAGTATTTT. Translating it yields CASSGQVTDTQYF. V is TRBV2 and J is TRBJ2-3; D is ambiguous. Per the germline V gene, CDR1 is SNHLY and CDR2 is FYNNEI. Trimming took off 8 bases at V and 3 bases at J, with 12 bases between the two ends. The length of the CDR3 is 13 residues.

The chain combines TRBV9 with TRBJ2-2; TRBD1 might be the D (6 bases). Germline values: CDR1 SGDLS, CDR2 YYNGEE. Trimming took 5 bases from V and 0 from J, leaving 11 bases between them. There are 15 residues in the CDR3. For the CDR3, the DNA is TGTGCCAGCAGTTCACAGGGACCGAACACCGGGGAGCTGTTTTTT. Encoded protein: CASSSQGPNTGELFF.

With regard to this clone: The sample contains more than one DNA sequence encoding this CDR3. The V call is TRBV25-1, the J call TRBJ2-5; 7 bases are shared with TRBD1. Germline V gene lookup returns CDR1 MGHDK and CDR2 SYGVNS. The CDR3 has 14 amino acids. The ends lost 6 bases at V and 1 base at J; junction bases unmatched: 5. CDR3 bases: TGTGCCAGCAGCCGACAGGGTCCCCAAGAGACCCAGTACTTC. It translates to CASSRQGPQETQYF.

CDR3 amino acids: CASSLVQGAYEQYF. In nucleotides, the CDR3 is TGTGCCAGCAGCTTAGTGCAGGGGGCCTACGAGCAGTACTTC. The V gene is TRBV7-2, the J gene TRBJ2-7, with 7 bases fitting TRBD1. With 1 base clipped from V and 2 bases from J, the junction kept 2 bases outside the gene matches. The germline CDR1 and CDR2 sequences are SGHTA and FQGNSA. This CDR3 contains 14 residues. The full variable domain, its missing parts supplied by reference TRBV7-2 and TRBJ2-7, is GAGVSQSPSNKVTEKGKDVELRCDPISGHTALYWYRQSLGQGLEFLIYFQGNSAPDKSGLPSDRFSAERTGGSVSTLTIQRTQQEDSAVYLCASSLVQGAYEQYFGPGTRLTVT.

The chain has TRBV5-1 and TRBJ1-2, with D perhaps matching TRBD1 (6 bases). V lost 0 bases, J lost 7 bases, and 10 bases lay in between. This CDR3 spans 13 amino acids. Germline lookup yields CDR1 SGHRS and CDR2 YFSETQ. The CDR3 is CASSLEQGLGYTF. CDR3 bases: TGCGCCAGCAGCTTGGAACAGGGCCTTGGCTACACCTTC.

The CDR3 here is CASSQDRIAGGRQFF. CDR3 sequence (DNA): TGCGCCAGCAGCCAAGATCGTATAGCGGGGGGGCGGCAGTTCTTC. The chain joins TRBV4-3 to TRBJ2-1; 11 positions agree with TRBD2. This CDR3 contains 15 residues. Germline trimming cut 0 bases from V and 12 bases from J; bases unmatched to any gene: 7. CDR1 and CDR2 (germline): LGHNA, YSLEER.

The V gene is TRBV23-1, the J gene TRBJ1-1; no clear D gene. TRBV23-1 is filed as an ORF, its function uncertain. There are 12 residues in the CDR3. The chain's CDR3 is CAGGILNTEAFF. CDR3 nucleotides: TGCGCGGGAGGGATTTTGAACACTGAAGCTTTCTTT.

The V gene is TRBV5-1, the J gene TRBJ2-5; 12 bases align to TRBD2. The CDR3 is 15 residues long. The V gene end was trimmed by 3 bases and the J gene end by 5 bases; junction bases not matched to a gene: 5. Germline V gene lookup returns CDR1 SGHRS and CDR2 YFSETQ. CDR3 residues: CASSSTGTSGETQYF. CDR3 bases: TGCGCCAGCAGCTCAACCGGGACTAGCGGGGAGACCCAGTACTTC.

In this sample, this clone turned up a few times. CDR3 coding DNA: TGTGCCAGCAGCTTCGGGACAGATACGCAGTATTTT. As protein: CASSFGTDTQYF. This sequence joins TRBV7-2 and TRBJ2-3; D gene uncertain. V was cut by 3 bases and J by 3 bases, with 4 bases left in between. This CDR3 is built from 12 residues. CDR1 and CDR2 from the germline V gene are SGHTA and FQGNSA.

A few counts support this clone. V is TRBV29-1 and J is TRBJ2-1, with 8 positions matching TRBD2. With V trimmed by 4 bases and J by 1 base, 3 bases remained unmatched. The V gene's germline CDR1 is SQVTM and CDR2 ANQGSEA. This CDR3 comprises 14 residues. CDR3 DNA: TGCAGCGTTGTGTCGGGAGGGTCCTACAATGAGCAGTTCTTC. It codes for CSVVSGGSYNEQFF.

The J gene is TRBJ2-1, the V gene TRBV10-3; TRBD2 agrees at 9 bases. This CDR3 spans 16 amino acids. Germline V gene data show CDR1 as ENHRY and CDR2 as SYGVKD. J gave up 0 bases and V 3 bases, and 3 bases lay outside the gene matches. CDR3 in DNA: TGTGCCATCAGTGATCCGGGACTAGCCTCCTACAATGAGCAGTTCTTC. Its translation: CAISDPGLASYNEQFF.

This clone appeared a few times. The chain carries TRBV6-5 and TRBJ1-3; D is undetermined. The CDR3 sequence is 13 residues long. The germline V and J ends were trimmed by 9 bases and 3 bases, with 12 bases remaining between them. CDR1 is MNHEY, CDR2 SVGAGI, per germline. The CDR3 here is CASLALIGNTIYF. In nucleotides, the CDR3 is TGTGCCAGTTTAGCTCTGATTGGAAACACCATATATTTT.

The chain couples TRBV14 to TRBJ2-3; TRBD2 matches at 10 bases. Germline CDR1 and CDR2: SGHDN and FVKESK. The ends lost 4 bases at V and 1 base at J; junction bases unmatched: 5. This CDR3 has 16 amino acids. CDR3 region: CASSPLAGARTDTQYF. Here the CDR3 DNA reads TGTGCCAGCAGCCCGCTAGCGGGGGCCCGCACAGATACGCAGTATTTT. Supplemented by reference TRBV14 and TRBJ2-3, the full variable domain reads EAGVTQFPSHSVIEKGQTVTLRCDPISGHDNLYWYRRVMGKEIKFLLHFVKESKQDESGMPNNRFLAERTGGTYSTLKVQPAELEDSGVYFCASSPLAGARTDTQYFGPGTRLTVL.

This chain uses TRBV14 with TRBJ2-3; TRBD1 might be the D (6 bases). Deletions cut 2 bases from V and 0 bases from J, with 9 bases between. The CDR3 length is 15 residues. Germline loops: CDR1 SGHDN, CDR2 FVKESK. In DNA, the CDR3 is TGTGCCAGCAGCCAAAGACAGGCGAGCACAGATACGCAGTATTTT. It codes for CASSQRQASTDTQYF. Variable domain in full (rest from reference TRBV14 and TRBJ2-3): EAGVTQFPSHSVIEKGQTVTLRCDPISGHDNLYWYRRVMGKEIKFLLHFVKESKQDESGMPNNRFLAERTGGTYSTLKVQPAELEDSGVYFCASSQRQASTDTQYFGPGTRLTVL.

The chain is built from TRBV5-4 and TRBJ2-7; D is perhaps TRBD1 (6 bases). Germline CDR1 reads SGHNT; CDR2 reads YYREEE (reference sequence). This CDR3 is 12 amino acids long. The V end was cut by 2 bases, the J end by 4 bases, with 7 bases between. The CDR3 sequence is CASSLDRYEQYF. DNA of the CDR3: TGTGCCAGCAGCTTAGACAGGTACGAGCAGTACTTC.

There are many counts of this clone. The chain combines TRBV6-5 with TRBJ2-1; D remains ambiguous. From germline, CDR1 is MNHEY and CDR2 SVGAGI. The CDR3 covers 16 residues. V was clipped by 4 bases and J by 6 bases, with 19 bases between them. Here the CDR3 DNA reads TGTGCCAGCAGTTCGCCCGTGGGTTCTAGGATCAATGAGCAGTTCTTC. Its protein product is CASSSPVGSRINEQFF.

With regard to this clone: At one end the junction does not follow the germline gene, possibly because of a read error. The rearrangement uses TRBV5-4 and TRBJ2-7; TRBD1 matches 10 bases. CDR1 and CDR2 (germline): SGHNT, YYREEE (reference sequence). The CDR3 contains 12 residues. CDR3 residues: CASSSRDRGPTF. The CDR3 DNA follows: TGTGCCAGCAGCTCCCGGGACAGGGGCCCAACTTTC.

The chain links TRBV28 to TRBJ1-6; D possibly corresponds to TRBD1 (6 bases). This CDR3 contains 14 residues. The germline V and J ends were trimmed by 7 bases and 8 bases, with 15 bases remaining between them. Germline V gene data show CDR1 as MDHEN and CDR2 as SYDVKM. CDR3 sequence (DNA): TGTGCCAGCAATATCGGACAGATATATTCACCCCTCCACTTT. This codes for CASNIGQIYSPLHF. Full variable domain (outside the CDR3, taken from reference TRBV28 and TRBJ1-6): DVKVTQSSRYLVKRTGEKVFLECVQDMDHENMFWYRQDPGLGLRLIYFSYDVKMKEKGDIPEGYSVSREKKERFSLILESASTNQTSMYLCASNIGQIYSPLHFGNGTRLTVT.